These 14 T cell receptor beta chains were all obtained from the same sample, sequenced in a study of blood T cell repertoires in COVID-19. Sequencing used immunoSEQ multiplex PCR; TCRdb keeps in-frame clones, though not all of them. The sample holds around 250,000 clones, roughly 85% seen once. Sequencing was performed on PBMCs or T cells enriched from blood (not recorded which). The source of these receptors is a woman in her 50s who had recovered from COVID-19.

This clone occurred a few times. This chain joins TRBV7-8 and TRBJ1-5, with D possibly being TRBD1 (5 bases). Germline CDR1 SGHVS, CDR2 FQNEAQ. V shed 2 bases and J shed 3 bases, with 14 bases lying between them. The CDR3 runs 16 residues. In nucleotides, the CDR3 is TGTGCCAGCAGCTTAAAAAGCAGGGAGGACAATCAGCCCCAGCATTTT. Protein: CASSLKSREDNQPQHF.

CDR3 in DNA: TGTGCCAGTAGTACCCACGGTGGGCAGGCTAAAGCCAAAAACATTCAGTACTTC. It translates to CASSTHGGQAKAKNIQYF. The rearrangement uses TRBV19 and TRBJ2-4; D is unclear. Trimming removed 4 bases from V and 0 bases from J, with 19 bases in between. Germline V gene sequence: CDR1 LNHDA, CDR2 SQIVND (reference sequence). The CDR3 is 18 residues long.

V usage is TRBV7-6 and J usage is TRBJ2-1, with 9 bases matching TRBD2. Germline CDR1 reads SGHVS; CDR2 reads FNYEAQ. This CDR3 region has 15 residues. V lost 3 bases and J lost 4; bases outside the gene matches: 4. CDR3 sequence reads: CASSFSAGGYNEQFF. The CDR3 DNA is TGTGCCAGCAGCTTTTCCGCGGGGGGGTACAATGAGCAGTTCTTC.

The rearrangement joins TRBV28 to TRBJ2-7; 9 nucleotides agree with TRBD1. Unmatched junction bases numbered 5, after V lost 6 bases and J lost 5 bases. CDR3 length: 13 residues. Germline values: CDR1 MDHEN, CDR2 SYDVKM. The CDR3 region has the DNA TGTGCCAGCAGGATACAGGGGGCCCACGAGCAGTACTTC. Translated, it gives CASRIQGAHEQYF. Supplemented by reference TRBV28 and TRBJ2-7, the full variable domain reads DVKVTQSSRYLVKRTGEKVFLECVQDMDHENMFWYRQDPGLGLRLIYFSYDVKMKEKGDIPEGYSVSREKKERFSLILESASTNQTSMYLCASRIQGAHEQYFGPGTRLTVT.

This chain links TRBV18 with TRBJ2-1; TRBD2 aligns across 8 bases. J was trimmed by 5 bases and V by 3 bases; bases with no gene match: 6. Germline values: CDR1 KGHSH, CDR2 LQKENI. The CDR3 has 15 residues. As DNA, the CDR3 is TGTGCCAGCTCACCGAACGGGAGGGCCAACAATGAGCAGTTCTTC. It codes for CASSPNGRANNEQFF.

Only one count was recorded for this clone. J is TRBJ1-6 and V is TRBV2, with 11 bases identical to TRBD1. This CDR3 is 18 amino acids long. J gave up 1 base and V 5 bases, and 7 bases lay outside the gene matches. The germline V gene has CDR1 SNHLY and CDR2 FYNNEI. CDR3 coding DNA: TGTGCCAGCAGTAAGGACAGGGGGCGAATTTCCTATAATTCACCCCTCCACTTT. Protein: CASSKDRGRISYNSPLHF.

The rearrangement links TRBV5-1 to TRBJ1-1, with 9 bases aligning to TRBD1. CDR1 is SGHRS and CDR2 is YFSETQ in the germline V gene. CDR3 length: 15 amino acids. V lost 3 bases, J lost 3 bases, and 6 bases stayed unmatched. The CDR3 sequence is CASSYWGQGDTEAFF. In DNA form, the CDR3 reads TGCGCCAGCAGCTATTGGGGACAGGGTGACACTGAAGCTTTCTTT.

There are a few counts of this clone. This chain links TRBV5-1 with TRBJ2-7; D gene unclear. V was clipped by 0 bases and J by 0 bases, with 7 bases between them. Germline CDR1 and CDR2: SGHRS and YFSETQ. This CDR3 contains 14 residues. CDR3 in amino acids: CASSLEPFSYEQYF. For the CDR3, the DNA is TGCGCCAGCAGCTTGGAGCCCTTCTCCTACGAGCAGTACTTC. The full variable domain, completed using reference TRBV5-1 and TRBJ2-7, is KAGVTQTPRYLIKTRGQQVTLSCSPISGHRSVSWYQQTPGQGLQFLFEYFSETQRNKGNFPGRFSGRQFSNSRSEMNVSTLELGDSALYLCASSLEPFSYEQYFGPGTRLTVT.

The chain couples TRBV18 to TRBJ1-6; 9 positions match TRBD1. With 6 bases clipped from V and 9 bases from J, the junction kept 9 bases outside the gene matches. Germline V gene sequence: CDR1 KGHSH, CDR2 LQKENI. The CDR3 totals 15 residues. Written as DNA, the CDR3 is TGTGCCAGCTCCCGAGAGGGGACAGGGCGTTCACCCCTCCACTTT. It specifies CASSREGTGRSPLHF.

The rearrangement joins TRBV5-1 to TRBJ1-1, with 10 bases that match TRBD1. Germline CDR1 and CDR2: SGHRS and YFSETQ. With V trimmed by 0 bases and J by 7 bases, 6 bases remained unmatched. The CDR3 spans 15 residues. CDR3 DNA sequence: TGCGCCAGCAGCTTGGTAGGGACAGGGGTGAGTGAAGCTTTCTTT. Translated, it gives CASSLVGTGVSEAFF. Full variable domain (missing parts from reference TRBV5-1 and TRBJ1-1): KAGVTQTPRYLIKTRGQQVTLSCSPISGHRSVSWYQQTPGQGLQFLFEYFSETQRNKGNFPGRFSGRQFSNSRSEMNVSTLELGDSALYLCASSLVGTGVSEAFFGQGTRLTVV.

The chain combines TRBV9 with TRBJ1-1, with 9 bases matching TRBD1. The germline CDR1 and CDR2 sequences are SGDLS and YYNGEE. V trimming: 3 bases; J trimming: 0 bases; junction bases outside the gene matches: 6. CDR3 length: 16 amino acids. CDR3 nucleotide sequence: TGTGCCAGCAGCGACCGGGACAGGGTGATGAACACTGAAGCTTTCTTT. Encoded protein: CASSDRDRVMNTEAFF.

The V gene is TRBV2, the J gene TRBJ1-5; 11 bases align to TRBD1. Looked up from germline, CDR1 is SNHLY and CDR2 is FYNNEI. This CDR3 is 14 amino acids long. Losses at the gene ends were 6 bases for V and 7 bases for J; bases not matched to a gene: 5. The CDR3 DNA sequence: TGTGCCAGCAGACCAGGACAGGGGGCGCAGCCCCAGCATTTT. It specifies CASRPGQGAQPQHF.

The chain couples TRBV11-2 to TRBJ1-1, with TRBD1 matching 9 bases. CDR3 length: 14 residues. CDR1 is SGHAT and CDR2 is FQNNGV in the germline V gene. J gave up 7 bases and V 3 bases, and 6 bases lay outside the gene matches. The CDR3 reads CASSFGQGHGEAFF. The CDR3 DNA reads as TGTGCCAGCAGCTTTGGACAGGGGCACGGTGAAGCTTTCTTT.

The sample holds one count of this clone. V usage is TRBV28 and J usage is TRBJ1-1; D might be TRBD1 (6 bases). Between the trimmed V and J ends, which lost 4 bases and 3 bases, there was a span of 12 bases. CDR1 and CDR2 from the germline V gene are MDHEN and SYDVKM. This CDR3 contains 14 residues. CDR3 sequence reads: CASSSATGHTEAFF. DNA of the CDR3: TGTGCCAGCAGTTCAGCCACAGGGCACACTGAAGCTTTCTTT.